The 13 T cell receptor beta chains presented below share a single source sample, sequenced in a study of blood T cell repertoires in COVID-19. Here immunoSEQ multiplex PCR was the method, and the copy in TCRdb shows in-frame clones only, minus some. This table has 250,000 or so clones, 75% to 85% appearing once. The sequenced sample consisted of peripheral blood. The receptors originated from a human donor in a cohort sampled during active COVID-19.

In its sample, this clone was seen a few times. The rearrangement uses TRBV4-1 and TRBJ1-6; D might be TRBD1 (5 bases). Germline loops: CDR1 MGHRA, CDR2 YSYEKL. The V end lost 0 bases, the J end lost 7 bases, and 10 bases lay between the germline ends. The CDR3 length is 15 residues. Here the CDR3 reads CASSQDGAGNSPLHF. DNA of the CDR3: TGCGCCAGCAGCCAAGATGGGGCAGGGAATTCACCCCTCCACTTT.

V is TRBV30 and J is TRBJ1-5, with 7 bases identical to TRBD1. Germline trimming cut 2 bases from V and 4 bases from J; bases unmatched to any gene: 5. The CDR3 sequence is 14 residues long. Germline CDR1 is GTSNPN and CDR2 is SVGIG (reference sequence). This chain's CDR3 is CAWSSGTVNQPQHF. DNA of the CDR3: TGTGCCTGGAGTTCCGGGACAGTAAATCAGCCCCAGCATTTT.

The chain carries TRBV7-2 and TRBJ2-3; D unresolved. This CDR3 has 18 residues. V was shortened by 2 bases and J by 0 bases, with 18 bases between the two germline ends. CDR1 SGHTA and CDR2 FQGNSA come from the germline V gene. The CDR3 region is CASSLPRGSSLSTDTQYF. In DNA, the CDR3 is TGTGCCAGCAGCTTACCCCGTGGTAGTAGCCTCAGCACAGATACGCAGTATTTT.

The J gene is TRBJ2-1, the V gene TRBV4-1; 11 nucleotides match TRBD1. CDR1 is MGHRA and CDR2 is YSYEKL in the germline V gene. The CDR3 runs 16 residues. The V and J ends lost 0 bases and 9 bases, in that order; junction bases with no gene match: 7. The CDR3 DNA is TGCGCCAGCAGCCAAGATGGGACAGGGGGAATAGGTGAGCAGTTCTTC. As protein: CASSQDGTGGIGEQFF.

V is TRBV20-1 and J is TRBJ2-1, with 10 bases matching TRBD2. Germline CDR1 and CDR2: DFQATT and SNEGSKA (reference sequence). J lost 7 bases, V lost 3 bases, and 9 bases had no gene match. This CDR3 comprises 15 residues. CDR3 sequence (DNA): TGCAGTGCTAGTGCAGTAGCGGGAGGTTTGAATGAGCAGTTCTTC. Encoded protein: CSASAVAGGLNEQFF.

The gene calls are TRBV4-1 and TRBJ2-7; a weak D match, TRBD1 (6 bases). Germline V gene data show CDR1 as MGHRA and CDR2 as YSYEKL. V shed 1 base and J shed 1 base, with 14 bases lying between them. The CDR3 runs to 16 residues. The CDR3 coding sequence is TGCGCCAGCAGCCAAGTCCCCAGGGGCCGATCCTACGAGCAGTACTTC. This encodes CASSQVPRGRSYEQYF.

The J gene is TRBJ1-6, the V gene TRBV29-1; 9 nucleotides agree with TRBD1. Germline CDR1 is SQVTM and CDR2 is ANQGSEA. The CDR3 totals 14 residues. V lost 4 bases to trimming and J lost 7 bases; unmatched junction nucleotides: 5. The CDR3 protein is CSVATGGANSPLHF. DNA for the CDR3: TGCAGCGTTGCTACAGGGGGCGCGAATTCACCCCTCCACTTT.

Only a few counts were recorded for this clone. The chain recombines TRBV6-5 with TRBJ2-5, with no clear D. The germline V and J ends were trimmed by 2 bases and 6 bases, with 4 bases remaining between them. Germline CDR1 and CDR2: MNHEY and SVGAGI. The CDR3 has 11 residues. CDR3 loop: CASSYQKTQYF. CDR3 nucleotide sequence: TGTGCCAGCAGTTACCAGAAGACCCAGTACTTC.

The rearrangement joins TRBV3-1 (or the pseudogene TRBV3-2) to TRBJ1-3; D is undetermined. Germline V lookup: CDR1 LGHDT, CDR2 YNNKEL (reference sequence). The CDR3 has 15 amino acids. Trimming removed 4 bases at V and 0 bases at J, with 10 bases between. The CDR3 here is CASSLAGNSGNTIYF. The DNA for the CDR3 is TGTGCCAGCAGCCTCGCAGGAAACTCTGGAAACACCATATATTTT.

This rearrangement joins TRBV19 to TRBJ2-1; D is possibly TRBD1 (5 bases). Trimming left V 6 bases short and J 3 bases short, with 15 bases between. The CDR3 is 15 amino acids. Germline CDR1 reads LNHDA; CDR2 reads SQIVND (reference sequence). Here the CDR3 DNA reads TGTGCCAGTAGACCGGACACTGCAAACTACAATGAGCAGTTCTTC. This sequence encodes CASRPDTANYNEQFF.

This clone was observed a few times. The CDR3 is CASSFRMRDSSQHF. The CDR3 bases are TGTGCCAGCAGCTTCAGGATGCGGGATTCTTCTCAGCATTTT. The rearrangement uses TRBV28 and TRBJ1-5; no reliable D call. V dropped 6 bases and J dropped 13 bases, with 22 bases sitting between them. This CDR3 has 14 amino acids. The germline gives CDR1 MDHEN, CDR2 SYDVKM. The complete variable domain, with remaining parts taken from reference TRBV28 and TRBJ1-5, reads DVKVTQSSRYLVKRTGEKVFLECVQDMDHENMFWYRQDPGLGLRLIYFSYDVKMKEKGDIPEGYSVSREKKERFSLILESASTNQTSMYLCASSFRMRDSSQHFGDGTRLSIL.

The J gene is TRBJ2-7, the V gene TRBV19, with D possibly being TRBD1 (6 bases). Germline-derived CDR1 and CDR2 are LNHDA and SQIVND (reference sequence). V was clipped by 5 bases and J by 4 bases, with 18 bases between them. The CDR3 consists of 15 residues. The CDR3 coding sequence is TGTGCCAGTAGTGTGACCTTGACAGGAGTTTACGAGCAGTACTTC. It translates to CASSVTLTGVYEQYF.

This clone was seen just once. The V call is TRBV30, the J call TRBJ2-3; D unclear. Trimming shortened V by 3 bases and J by 5 bases, and 12 bases separated the two germline ends. The CDR3 sequence is 13 residues long. CDR1 GTSNPN and CDR2 SVGIG come from the germline V gene (reference sequence). DNA for the CDR3: TGTGCCTGGAGGCTACTAACCGTAGATACGCAGTATTTT. It yields the protein CAWRLLTVDTQYF.